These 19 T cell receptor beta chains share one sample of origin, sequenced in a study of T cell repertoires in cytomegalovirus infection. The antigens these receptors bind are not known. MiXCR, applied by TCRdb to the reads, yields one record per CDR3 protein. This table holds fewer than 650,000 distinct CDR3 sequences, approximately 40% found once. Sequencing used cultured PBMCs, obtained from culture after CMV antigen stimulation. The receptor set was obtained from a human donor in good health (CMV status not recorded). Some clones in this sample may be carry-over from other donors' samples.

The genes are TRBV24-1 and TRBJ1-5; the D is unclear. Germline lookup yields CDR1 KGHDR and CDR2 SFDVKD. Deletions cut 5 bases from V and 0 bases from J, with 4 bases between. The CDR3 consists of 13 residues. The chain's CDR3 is CATSAASNQPQHF. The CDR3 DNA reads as TGTGCCACCAGTGCCGCTAGCAATCAGCCCCAGCATTTT.

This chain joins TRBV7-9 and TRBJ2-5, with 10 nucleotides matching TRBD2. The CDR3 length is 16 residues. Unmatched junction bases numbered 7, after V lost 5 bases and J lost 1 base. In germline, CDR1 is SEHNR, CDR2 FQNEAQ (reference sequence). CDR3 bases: TGTGCCAGCAGCGACCAACTAGCGGGGCCCCAAGAGACCCAGTACTTC. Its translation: CASSDQLAGPQETQYF.

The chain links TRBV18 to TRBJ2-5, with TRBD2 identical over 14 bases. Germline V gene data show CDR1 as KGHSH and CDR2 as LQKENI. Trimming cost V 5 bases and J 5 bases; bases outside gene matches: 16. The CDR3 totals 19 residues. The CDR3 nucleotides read TGTGCCAGCTCATCCGGGGGCCCGGGACTAGCGGGAGTCAGCGAGACCCAGTACTTC. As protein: CASSSGGPGLAGVSETQYF.

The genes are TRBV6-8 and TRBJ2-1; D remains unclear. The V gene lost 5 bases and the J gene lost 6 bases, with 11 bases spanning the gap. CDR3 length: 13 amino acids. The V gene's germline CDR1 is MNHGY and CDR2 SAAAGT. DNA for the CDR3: TGTGCCAGCAGTCCAGGACGGGTCAATGAGCAGTTCTTC. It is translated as CASSPGRVNEQFF.

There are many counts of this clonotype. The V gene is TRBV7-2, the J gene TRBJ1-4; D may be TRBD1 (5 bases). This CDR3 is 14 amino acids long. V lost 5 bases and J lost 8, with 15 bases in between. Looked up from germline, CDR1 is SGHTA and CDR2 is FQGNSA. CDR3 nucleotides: TGTGCCAGCAGCCGTCCGGGACCCTCGGAAAAACTGTTTTTT. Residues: CASSRPGPSEKLFF.

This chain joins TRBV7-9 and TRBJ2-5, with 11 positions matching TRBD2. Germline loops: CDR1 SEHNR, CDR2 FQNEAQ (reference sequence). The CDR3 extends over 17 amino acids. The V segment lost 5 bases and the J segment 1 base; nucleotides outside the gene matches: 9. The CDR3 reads CASSQRRLAGSQETQYF. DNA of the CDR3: TGTGCCAGCAGCCAAAGGAGACTAGCGGGATCCCAAGAGACCCAGTACTTC.

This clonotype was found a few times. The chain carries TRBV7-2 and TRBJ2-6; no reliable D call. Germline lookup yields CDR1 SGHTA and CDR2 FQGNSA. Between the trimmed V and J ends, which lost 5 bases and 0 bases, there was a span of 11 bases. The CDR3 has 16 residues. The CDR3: CASSPSLFSGANVLTF. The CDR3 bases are TGTGCCAGCAGCCCCAGCCTCTTCTCTGGGGCCAACGTCCTGACTTTC.

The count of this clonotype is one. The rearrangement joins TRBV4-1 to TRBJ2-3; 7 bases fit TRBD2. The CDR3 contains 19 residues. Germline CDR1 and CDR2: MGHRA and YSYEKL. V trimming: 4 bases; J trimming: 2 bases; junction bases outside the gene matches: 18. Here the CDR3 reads CASSLRSALASGNTDTQYF. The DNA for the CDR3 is TGCGCCAGCAGCCTTCGCAGCGCTTTGGCTAGCGGTAACACAGATACGCAGTATTTT.

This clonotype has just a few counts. The CDR3 region is CASGGDTLRTQYF. The CDR3 coding sequence is TGTGCCAGCGGGGGGGACACCCTACGGACCCAGTACTTC. The rearrangement links TRBV12-3 or TRBV12-4 to TRBJ2-5; possible D gene TRBD2, 7 bases. The V gene lost 8 bases and the J gene lost 7 bases, with 17 bases spanning the gap. This CDR3 contains 13 residues.

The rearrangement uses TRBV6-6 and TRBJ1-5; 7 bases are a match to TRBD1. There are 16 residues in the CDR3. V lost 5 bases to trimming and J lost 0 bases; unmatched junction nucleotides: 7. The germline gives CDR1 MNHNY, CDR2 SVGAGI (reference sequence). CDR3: CASSPRQGLSNQPQHF. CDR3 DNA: TGTGCCAGCAGTCCCCGACAGGGTCTTAGCAATCAGCCCCAGCATTTT.

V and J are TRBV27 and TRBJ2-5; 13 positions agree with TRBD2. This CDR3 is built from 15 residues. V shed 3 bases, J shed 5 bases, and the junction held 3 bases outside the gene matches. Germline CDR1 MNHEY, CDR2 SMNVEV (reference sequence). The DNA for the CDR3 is TGTGCCAGCAGTTTGACTAGCGGGAGGTTCGAGACCCAGTACTTC. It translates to CASSLTSGRFETQYF.

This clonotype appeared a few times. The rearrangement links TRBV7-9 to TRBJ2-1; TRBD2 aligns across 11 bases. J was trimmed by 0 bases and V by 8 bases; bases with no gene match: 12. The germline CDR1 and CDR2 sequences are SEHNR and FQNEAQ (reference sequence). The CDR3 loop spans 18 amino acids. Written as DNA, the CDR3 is TGTGCCAGCTTCGAGTGGGGACTAGCGGCCAGCTCCTACAATGAGCAGTTCTTC. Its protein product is CASFEWGLAASSYNEQFF.

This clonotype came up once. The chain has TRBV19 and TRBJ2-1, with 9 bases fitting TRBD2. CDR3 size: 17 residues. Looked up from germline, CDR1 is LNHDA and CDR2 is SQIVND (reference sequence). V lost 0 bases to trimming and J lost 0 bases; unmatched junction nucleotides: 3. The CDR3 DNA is TGTGCCAGTAGTATAGATGCGGGGGGGAGCTCCTACAATGAGCAGTTCTTC. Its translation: CASSIDAGGSSYNEQFF.

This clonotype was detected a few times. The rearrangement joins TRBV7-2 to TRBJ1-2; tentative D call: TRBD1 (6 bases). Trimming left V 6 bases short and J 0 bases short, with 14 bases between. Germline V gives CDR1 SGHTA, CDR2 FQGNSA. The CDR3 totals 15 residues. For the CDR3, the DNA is TGTGCCAGCAGTAAGAACAGGGAAGCTAACTATGGCTACACCTTC. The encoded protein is CASSKNREANYGYTF. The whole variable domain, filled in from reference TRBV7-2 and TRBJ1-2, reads GAGVSQSPSNKVTEKGKDVELRCDPISGHTALYWYRQSLGQGLEFLIYFQGNSAPDKSGLPSDRFSAERTGGSVSTLTIQRTQQEDSAVYLCASSKNREANYGYTFGSGTRLTVV.

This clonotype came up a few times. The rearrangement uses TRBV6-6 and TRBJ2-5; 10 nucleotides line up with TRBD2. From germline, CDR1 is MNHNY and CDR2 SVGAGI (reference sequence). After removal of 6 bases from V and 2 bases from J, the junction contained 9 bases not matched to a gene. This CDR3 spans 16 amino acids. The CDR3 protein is CASRLDQAGGQETQYF. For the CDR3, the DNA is TGTGCCAGCAGACTCGACCAAGCGGGGGGGCAAGAGACCCAGTACTTC.

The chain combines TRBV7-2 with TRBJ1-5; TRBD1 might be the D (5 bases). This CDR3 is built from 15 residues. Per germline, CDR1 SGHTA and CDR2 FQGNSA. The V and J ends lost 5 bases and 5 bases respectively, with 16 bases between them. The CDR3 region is CASSPGAGLYQPQHF. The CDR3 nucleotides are TGTGCCAGCAGCCCCGGGGCAGGCCTTTATCAGCCCCAGCATTTT.

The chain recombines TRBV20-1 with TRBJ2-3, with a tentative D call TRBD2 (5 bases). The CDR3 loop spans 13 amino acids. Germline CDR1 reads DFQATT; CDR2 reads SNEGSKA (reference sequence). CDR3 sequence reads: CNPLDYNADTQYF. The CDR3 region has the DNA TGCAACCCGCTCGACTACAATGCGGATACGCAGTATTTT.

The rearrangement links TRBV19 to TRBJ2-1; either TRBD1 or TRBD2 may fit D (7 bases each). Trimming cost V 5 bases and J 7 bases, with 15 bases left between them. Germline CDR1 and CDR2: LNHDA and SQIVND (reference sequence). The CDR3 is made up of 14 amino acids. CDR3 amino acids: CASSSGGGINEQFF. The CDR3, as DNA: TGTGCCAGTAGTTCAGGGGGGGGGATAAATGAGCAGTTCTTC.

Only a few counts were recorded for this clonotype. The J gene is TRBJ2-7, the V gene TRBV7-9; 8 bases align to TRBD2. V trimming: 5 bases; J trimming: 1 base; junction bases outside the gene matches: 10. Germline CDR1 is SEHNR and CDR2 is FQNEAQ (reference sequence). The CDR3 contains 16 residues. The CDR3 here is CASSQRAGEVSYEQYF. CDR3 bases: TGTGCCAGCAGCCAAAGAGCGGGAGAGGTGTCCTACGAGCAGTACTTC.